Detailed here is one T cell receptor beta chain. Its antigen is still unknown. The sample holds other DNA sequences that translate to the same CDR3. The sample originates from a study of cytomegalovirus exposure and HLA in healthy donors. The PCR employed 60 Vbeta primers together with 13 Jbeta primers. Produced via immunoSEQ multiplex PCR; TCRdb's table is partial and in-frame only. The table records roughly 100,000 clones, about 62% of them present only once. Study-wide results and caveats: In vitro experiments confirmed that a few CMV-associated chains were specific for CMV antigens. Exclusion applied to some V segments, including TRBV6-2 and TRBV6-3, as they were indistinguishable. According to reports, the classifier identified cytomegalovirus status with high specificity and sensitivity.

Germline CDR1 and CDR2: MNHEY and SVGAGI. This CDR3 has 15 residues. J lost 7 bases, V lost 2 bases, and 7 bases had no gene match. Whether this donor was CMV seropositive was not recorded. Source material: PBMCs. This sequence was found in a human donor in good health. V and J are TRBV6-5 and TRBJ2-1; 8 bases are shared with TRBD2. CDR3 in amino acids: CASSYVQSGGNEQFF. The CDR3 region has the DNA TGTGCCAGCAGTTACGTTCAGAGCGGGGGAAATGAGCAGTTCTTC.